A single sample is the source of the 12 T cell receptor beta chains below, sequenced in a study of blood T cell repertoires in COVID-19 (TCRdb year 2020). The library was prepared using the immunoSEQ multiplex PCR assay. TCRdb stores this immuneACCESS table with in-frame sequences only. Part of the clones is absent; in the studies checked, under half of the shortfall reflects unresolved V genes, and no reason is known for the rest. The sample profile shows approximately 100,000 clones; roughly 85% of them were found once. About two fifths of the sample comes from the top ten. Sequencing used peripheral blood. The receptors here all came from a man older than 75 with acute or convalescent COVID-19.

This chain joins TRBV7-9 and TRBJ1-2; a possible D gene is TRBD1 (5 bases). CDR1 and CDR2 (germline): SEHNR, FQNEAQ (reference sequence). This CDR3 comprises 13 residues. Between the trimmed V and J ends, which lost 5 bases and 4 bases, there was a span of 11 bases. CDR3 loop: CASSPGILYGYTF. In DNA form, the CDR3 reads TGTGCCAGCAGCCCAGGGATACTCTATGGCTACACCTTC.

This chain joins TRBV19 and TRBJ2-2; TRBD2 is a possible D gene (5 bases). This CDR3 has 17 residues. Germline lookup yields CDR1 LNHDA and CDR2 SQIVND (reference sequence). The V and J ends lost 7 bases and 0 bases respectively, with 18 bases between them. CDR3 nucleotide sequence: TGTGCCAGTATTCCACCCCAAGCGGACGCGAACACCGGGGAGCTGTTTTTT. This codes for CASIPPQADANTGELFF.

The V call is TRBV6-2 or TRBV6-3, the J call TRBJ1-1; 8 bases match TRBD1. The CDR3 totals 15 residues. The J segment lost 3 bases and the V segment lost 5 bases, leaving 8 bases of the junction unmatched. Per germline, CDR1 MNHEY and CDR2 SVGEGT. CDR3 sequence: CASSARQGRHTEAFF. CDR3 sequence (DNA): TGTGCCAGCAGTGCGCGACAGGGGAGGCACACTGAAGCTTTCTTT.

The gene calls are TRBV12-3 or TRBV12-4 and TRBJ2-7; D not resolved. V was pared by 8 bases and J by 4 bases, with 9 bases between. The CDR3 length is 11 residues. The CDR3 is CASSQYYEQYF. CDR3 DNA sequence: TGTGCCAGCTCCCAGTATTACGAGCAGTACTTC.

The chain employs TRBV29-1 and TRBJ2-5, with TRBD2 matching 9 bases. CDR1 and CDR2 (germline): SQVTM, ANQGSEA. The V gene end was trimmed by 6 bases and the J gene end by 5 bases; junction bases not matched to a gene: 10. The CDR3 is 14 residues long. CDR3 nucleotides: TGCAGCGTCTCCGTAGGCGGGAGGGCGGAGACCCAGTACTTC. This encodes CSVSVGGRAETQYF. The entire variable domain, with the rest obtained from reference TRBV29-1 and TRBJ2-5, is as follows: SAVISQKPSRDICQRGTSLTIQCQVDSQVTMMFWYRQQPGQSLTLIATANQGSEATYESGFVIDKFPISRPNLTFSTLTVSNMSPEDSSIYLCSVSVGGRAETQYFGPGTRLLVL.

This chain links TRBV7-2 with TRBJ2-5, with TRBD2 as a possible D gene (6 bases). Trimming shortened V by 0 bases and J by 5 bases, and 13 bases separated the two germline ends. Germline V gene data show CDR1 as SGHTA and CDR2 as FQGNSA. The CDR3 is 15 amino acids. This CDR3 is CASSLASGGLETQYF. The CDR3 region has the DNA TGTGCCAGCAGCTTAGCGTCTGGGGGGTTGGAGACCCAGTACTTC.

The CDR3 region is CASSLDRGDSPLHF. CDR3 bases: TGTGCCAGCAGCTTGGACAGGGGGGATTCACCCCTCCACTTT. This rearrangement joins TRBV7-9 to TRBJ1-6; 10 positions agree with TRBD1. CDR1 is SEHNR, CDR2 FQNEAQ, per germline (reference sequence). The ends lost 3 bases at V and 8 bases at J; junction bases unmatched: 1. The CDR3 covers 14 residues.

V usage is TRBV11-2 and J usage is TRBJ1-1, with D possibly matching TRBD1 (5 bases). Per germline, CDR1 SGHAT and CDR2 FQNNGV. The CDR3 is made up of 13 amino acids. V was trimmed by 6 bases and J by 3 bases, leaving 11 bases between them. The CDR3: CASSLGEDTEAFF. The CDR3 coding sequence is TGTGCCAGCAGTTTGGGGGAGGACACTGAAGCTTTCTTT.

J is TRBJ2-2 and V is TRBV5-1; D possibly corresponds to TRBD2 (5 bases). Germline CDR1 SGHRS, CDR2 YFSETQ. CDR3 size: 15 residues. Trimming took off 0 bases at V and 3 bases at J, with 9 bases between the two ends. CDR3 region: CASSLDGRDTGELFF. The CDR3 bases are TGCGCCAGCAGCTTGGATGGGCGGGACACCGGGGAGCTGTTTTTT.

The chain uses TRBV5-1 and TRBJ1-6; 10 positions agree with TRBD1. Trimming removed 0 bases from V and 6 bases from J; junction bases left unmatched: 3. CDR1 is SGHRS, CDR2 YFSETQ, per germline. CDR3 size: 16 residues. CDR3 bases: TGCGCCAGCAGCTTGGAAGGACAGGGGGGTAATTCACCCCTCCACTTT. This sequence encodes CASSLEGQGGNSPLHF. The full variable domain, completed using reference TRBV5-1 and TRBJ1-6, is KAGVTQTPRYLIKTRGQQVTLSCSPISGHRSVSWYQQTPGQGLQFLFEYFSETQRNKGNFPGRFSGRQFSNSRSEMNVSTLELGDSALYLCASSLEGQGGNSPLHFGNGTRLTVT.

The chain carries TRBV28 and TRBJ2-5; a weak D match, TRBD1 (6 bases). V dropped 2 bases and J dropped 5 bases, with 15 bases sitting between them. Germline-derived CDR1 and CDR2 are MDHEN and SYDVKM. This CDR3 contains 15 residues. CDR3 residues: CASSLLQGRWETQYF. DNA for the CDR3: TGTGCCAGCAGTTTACTACAGGGAAGGTGGGAGACCCAGTACTTC.

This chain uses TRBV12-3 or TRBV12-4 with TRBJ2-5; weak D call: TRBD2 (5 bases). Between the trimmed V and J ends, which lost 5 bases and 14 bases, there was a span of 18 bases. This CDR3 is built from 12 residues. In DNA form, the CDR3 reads TGTGCCAGCAGTCGCGGGCCCCAAATCCCATACTTC. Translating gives CASSRGPQIPYF.